The 21 T cell receptor beta chains in this list originate from one sample, sequenced in a study of shared clonotypes between healthy human individuals. Generated by immunoSEQ multiplex PCR, the TCRdb table keeps only in-frame clones and is missing some. The sample has about 2 million clones; about 95% are singletons. The sequencing input was naive CD4+ T cells sorted from blood. Subset given: CD45RA+ positively selected. Receptors were obtained from a man between 18 and 29 years old in good health.

The J gene is TRBJ2-3, the V gene TRBV5-6, with 11 nucleotides matching TRBD2. Trimming at V came to 4 bases and at J to 2 bases, leaving 9 bases not matched to a gene. The CDR3 loop spans 17 amino acids. Per the germline V gene, CDR1 is SGHDT and CDR2 is YYEEEE. CDR3 residues: CASSIRMTSGTTDTQYF. CDR3 in DNA: TGTGCCAGCAGCATCCGGATGACTAGCGGGACCACAGATACGCAGTATTTT.

This chain uses TRBV5-4 with TRBJ2-2; TRBD2 agrees at 14 bases. V lost 4 bases, J lost 5 bases, and 7 bases stayed unmatched. In germline, CDR1 is SGHNT, CDR2 YYREEE (reference sequence). This CDR3 is 17 amino acids long. The CDR3 loop is CASSLPTSGRVTGELFF. DNA of the CDR3: TGTGCCAGCAGCCTCCCGACTAGCGGGAGGGTTACCGGGGAGCTGTTTTTT.

The chain recombines TRBV15 with TRBJ2-7; D remains ambiguous. CDR3 length: 15 amino acids. Germline CDR1 and CDR2: LNHNV and YYDKDF (reference sequence). With 0 bases removed from V and 4 bases from J, the gap between germline ends came to 13 bases. In DNA form, the CDR3 reads TGTGCCACCAGCAGAGATGCGTCGTTTAGGTACGAGCAGTACTTC. Amino acids: CATSRDASFRYEQYF. The entire variable domain, with the rest obtained from reference TRBV15 and TRBJ2-7, is as follows: DAMVIQNPRYQVTQFGKPVTLSCSQTLNHNVMYWYQQKSSQAPKLLFHYYDKDFNNEADTPDNFQSRRPNTSFCFLDIRSPGLGDTAMYLCATSRDASFRYEQYFGPGTRLTVT.

In the case of this clone: The sample carries other DNA sequences with the same CDR3. V gene TRBV5-1 combines with J gene TRBJ2-1; no clear D gene. V shed 3 bases and J shed 0 bases, with 10 bases lying between them. There are 15 residues in the CDR3. From germline, CDR1 is SGHRS and CDR2 YFSETQ. This CDR3 is CASSSTLSSYNEQFF. CDR3 DNA sequence: TGCGCCAGCAGCTCGACTCTGAGCTCCTACAATGAGCAGTTCTTC. The complete variable domain, with remaining parts taken from reference TRBV5-1 and TRBJ2-1, reads KAGVTQTPRYLIKTRGQQVTLSCSPISGHRSVSWYQQTPGQGLQFLFEYFSETQRNKGNFPGRFSGRQFSNSRSEMNVSTLELGDSALYLCASSSTLSSYNEQFFGPGTRLTVL.

This chain links TRBV5-1 with TRBJ2-7, with TRBD2 as a possible D gene (5 bases). Trimming removed 4 bases from V and 2 bases from J, with 13 bases in between. CDR1 SGHRS and CDR2 YFSETQ come from the germline V gene. The CDR3 contains 14 residues. CDR3 sequence: CASSGSGSTYEQYF. Here the CDR3 DNA reads TGCGCCAGCAGCGGGAGCGGAAGCACCTACGAGCAGTACTTC.

This clone has a single count. The V and J genes are TRBV4-1 and TRBJ1-4, with 9 bases identical to TRBD1. Trimming removed 2 bases from V and 10 bases from J; junction bases left unmatched: 11. The CDR3 contains 16 residues. Germline values: CDR1 MGHRA, CDR2 YSYEKL. The CDR3 loop is CASSQLQTGGFGKLFF. For the CDR3, the DNA is TGCGCCAGCAGCCAACTACAGACAGGGGGTTTTGGAAAACTGTTTTTT.

The rearrangement joins TRBV19 to TRBJ2-4; 8 bases agree with TRBD1. The CDR3 runs 13 residues. The germline V gene has CDR1 LNHDA and CDR2 SQIVND (reference sequence). Trimming cost V 5 bases and J 8 bases; bases outside gene matches: 5. The CDR3 nucleotides read TGTGCCAGTAGTGTCGACAGGGGACACATTCAGTACTTC. It specifies CASSVDRGHIQYF.

This rearrangement joins TRBV10-3 to TRBJ1-5; no clear D gene. Germline V gives CDR1 ENHRY, CDR2 SYGVKD. This CDR3 contains 15 residues. V dropped 3 bases and J dropped 0 bases, with 9 bases sitting between them. The CDR3 DNA is TGTGCCATCAGTGAACGGGGATATAGCAATCAGCCCCAGCATTTT. Its translation is CAISERGYSNQPQHF.

The gene calls are TRBV27 and TRBJ1-6; D perhaps matches TRBD1 (5 bases). Trimming cost V 3 bases and J 4 bases, with 7 bases left between them. This CDR3 has 14 residues. CDR1 is MNHEY and CDR2 is SMNVEV in the germline V gene (reference sequence). This chain's CDR3 is CASSFDSYNSPLHF. The DNA of the CDR3 is TGTGCCAGCAGTTTTGACAGTTATAATTCACCCCTCCACTTT.

The genes are TRBV6-5 and TRBJ2-1; D is uncertain. The ends were cut back, 6 bases at V and 5 bases at J, with 8 bases in the middle. Germline values: CDR1 MNHEY, CDR2 SVGAGI. The CDR3 spans 12 residues. The CDR3 coding sequence is TGTGCCAGCAGGGCCCCGGACAATGAGCAGTTCTTC. Protein: CASRAPDNEQFF.

V gene TRBV28 combines with J gene TRBJ2-7; 11 nucleotides match TRBD1. There are 15 residues in the CDR3. Losses at the gene ends were 2 bases for V and 6 bases for J; bases not matched to a gene: 6. The germline gives CDR1 MDHEN, CDR2 SYDVKM. This CDR3 is CASSLRRDRGIEQYF. The CDR3 DNA reads TGTGCCAGCAGTTTACGCCGGGACAGGGGGATCGAGCAGTACTTC.

The chain links TRBV7-2 to TRBJ2-2; D is ambiguous. This CDR3 comprises 14 residues. The germline gives CDR1 SGHTA, CDR2 FQGNSA. Trimming stripped 4 bases from V and 6 bases from J, with 12 bases between. The CDR3 coding sequence is TGTGCCAGCAGCTCAAAGGGCCTAGCCGGGGAGCTGTTTTTT. Its translation: CASSSKGLAGELFF.

The rearrangement links TRBV10-3 to TRBJ2-7; TRBD2 aligns across 10 bases. This CDR3 has 16 amino acids. Germline CDR1 ENHRY, CDR2 SYGVKD. V lost 0 bases to trimming and J lost 2 bases; unmatched junction nucleotides: 4. CDR3 DNA: TGTGCCATCAGTGAGTCGGCTAGCGGGGGCACCTACGAGCAGTACTTC. Protein sequence: CAISESASGGTYEQYF.

This sequence joins TRBV1 and TRBJ2-7; the D segment call TRBD2 is taken from the table without a DNA check. TRBV1 is designated a pseudogene. The CDR3 is 14 amino acids. The CDR3 sequence is CTSSQGGSLDEQYF. The CDR3 bases are TGCACCAGCAGCCAAGGCGGCTCTCTGGACGAGCAGTACTTC.

This clone has just one count. This sequence joins TRBV30 and TRBJ1-6; 8 bases line up with TRBD1. The V gene's germline CDR1 is GTSNPN and CDR2 SVGIG (reference sequence). After removal of 3 bases from V and 6 bases from J, the junction contained 7 bases not matched to a gene. The CDR3 has 15 amino acids. This chain's CDR3 is CAWRSDRVLNSPLHF. CDR3 in DNA: TGTGCCTGGAGGTCGGACAGGGTCCTTAATTCACCCCTCCACTTT.

The CDR3 DNA reads as TGTGCCTGGAGTGTAAAGATACACACCGGGGAGCTGTTTTTT. As protein: CAWSVKIHTGELFF. This chain uses TRBV30 with TRBJ2-2, with unresolved D. This CDR3 has 14 residues. Between the trimmed V and J ends, which lost 0 bases and 3 bases, there was a span of 8 bases. Germline assignment: CDR1 GTSNPN and CDR2 SVGIG (reference sequence).

V usage is TRBV5-1 and J usage is TRBJ2-3; 11 bases match TRBD2. V lost 3 bases and J lost 0; bases outside the gene matches: 9. This CDR3 is 18 amino acids long. CDR1 SGHRS and CDR2 YFSETQ come from the germline V gene. The CDR3 spells CASSYGLAGGTSTDTQYF. CDR3 bases: TGCGCCAGCAGCTACGGCCTAGCGGGAGGTACTAGCACAGATACGCAGTATTTT.

This chain joins TRBV5-4 and TRBJ2-1; 11 bases are a match to TRBD1. The CDR3 contains 15 residues. V gave up 5 bases and J gave up 8 bases; unmatched junction bases: 9. CDR1 and CDR2 (germline): SGHNT, YYREEE (reference sequence). The chain's CDR3 is CASSTPDRGHHEQFF. DNA of the CDR3: TGTGCCAGCAGTACCCCGGACAGGGGGCATCATGAGCAGTTCTTC.

The chain uses TRBV5-1 and TRBJ1-1; perhaps TRBD1 as D (6 bases). This CDR3 comprises 13 residues. Germline CDR1 and CDR2: SGHRS and YFSETQ. V lost 3 bases and J lost 5, with 11 bases in between. The CDR3 is CASSYGGPTEAFF. The CDR3 DNA follows: TGCGCCAGCAGCTATGGGGGGCCAACTGAAGCTTTCTTT.

V usage is TRBV5-1 and J usage is TRBJ2-3, with TRBD2 matching 9 bases. Germline V gene sequence: CDR1 SGHRS, CDR2 YFSETQ. The CDR3 is 20 amino acids. V trimming: 4 bases; J trimming: 0 bases; junction bases outside the gene matches: 18. The CDR3 nucleotides are TGCGCCAGCAGCCCGGCCCTCGCCGGGACTAGCTTCACTAGCACAGATACGCAGTATTTT. Its translation is CASSPALAGTSFTSTDTQYF.

The rearrangement links TRBV7-7 to TRBJ2-6; D gene unclear. From germline, CDR1 is SSHAT and CDR2 FNYEAQ (reference sequence). V dropped 5 bases and J dropped 5 bases, with 22 bases sitting between them. The CDR3 is made up of 18 amino acids. The CDR3 is CASSAQTVPQSRANVLTF. In nucleotides, the CDR3 is TGTGCCAGCAGCGCACAAACAGTGCCACAAAGTCGGGCCAACGTCCTGACTTTC.